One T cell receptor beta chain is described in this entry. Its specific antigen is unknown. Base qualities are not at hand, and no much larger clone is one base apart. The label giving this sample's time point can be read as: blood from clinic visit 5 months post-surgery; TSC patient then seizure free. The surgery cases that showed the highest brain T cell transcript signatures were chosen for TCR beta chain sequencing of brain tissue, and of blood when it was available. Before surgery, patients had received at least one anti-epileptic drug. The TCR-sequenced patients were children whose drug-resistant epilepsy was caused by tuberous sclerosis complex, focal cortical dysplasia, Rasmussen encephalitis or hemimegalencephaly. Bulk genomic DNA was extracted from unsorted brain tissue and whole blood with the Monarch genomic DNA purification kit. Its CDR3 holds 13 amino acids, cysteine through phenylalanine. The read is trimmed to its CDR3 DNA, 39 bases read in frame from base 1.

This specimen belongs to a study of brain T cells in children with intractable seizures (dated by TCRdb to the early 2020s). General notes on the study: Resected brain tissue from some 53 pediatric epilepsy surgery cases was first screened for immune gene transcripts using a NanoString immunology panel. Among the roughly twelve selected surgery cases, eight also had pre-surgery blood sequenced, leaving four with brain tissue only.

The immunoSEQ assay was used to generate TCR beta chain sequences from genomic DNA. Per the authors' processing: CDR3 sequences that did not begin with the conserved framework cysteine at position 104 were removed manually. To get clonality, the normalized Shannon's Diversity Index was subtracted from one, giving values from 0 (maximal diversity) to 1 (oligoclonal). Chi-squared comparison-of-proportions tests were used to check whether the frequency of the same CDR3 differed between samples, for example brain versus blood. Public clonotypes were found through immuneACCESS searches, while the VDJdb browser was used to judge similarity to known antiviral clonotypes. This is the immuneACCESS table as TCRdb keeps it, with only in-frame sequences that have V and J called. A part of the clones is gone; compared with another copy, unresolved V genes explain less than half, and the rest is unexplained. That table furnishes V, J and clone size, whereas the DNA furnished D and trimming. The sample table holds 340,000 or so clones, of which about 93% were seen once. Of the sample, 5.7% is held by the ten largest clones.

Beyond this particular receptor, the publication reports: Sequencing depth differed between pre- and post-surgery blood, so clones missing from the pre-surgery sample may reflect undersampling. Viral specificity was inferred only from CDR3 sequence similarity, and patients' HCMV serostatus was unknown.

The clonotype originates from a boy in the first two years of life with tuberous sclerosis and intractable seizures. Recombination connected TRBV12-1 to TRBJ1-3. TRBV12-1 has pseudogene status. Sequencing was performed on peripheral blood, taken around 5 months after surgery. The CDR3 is CASRGRPGRTIYF. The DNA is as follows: TGTGCCAGCAGGGGACGGCCTGGGCGGACCATATATTTT.